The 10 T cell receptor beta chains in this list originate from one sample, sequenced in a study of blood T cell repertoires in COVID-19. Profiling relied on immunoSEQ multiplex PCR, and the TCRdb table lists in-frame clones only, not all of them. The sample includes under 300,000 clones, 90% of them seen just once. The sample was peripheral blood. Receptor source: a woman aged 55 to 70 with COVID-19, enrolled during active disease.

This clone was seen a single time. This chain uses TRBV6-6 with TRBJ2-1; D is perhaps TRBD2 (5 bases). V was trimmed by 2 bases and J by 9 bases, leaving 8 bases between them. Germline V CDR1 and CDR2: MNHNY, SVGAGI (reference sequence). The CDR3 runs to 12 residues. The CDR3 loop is CASSYGSSEQFF. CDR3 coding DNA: TGTGCCAGCAGTTACGGGAGTAGTGAGCAGTTCTTC.

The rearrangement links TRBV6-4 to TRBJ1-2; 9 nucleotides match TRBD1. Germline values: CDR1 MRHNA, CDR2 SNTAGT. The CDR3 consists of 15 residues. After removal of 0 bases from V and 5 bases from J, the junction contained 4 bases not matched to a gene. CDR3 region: CASSDSMGTGYGYTF. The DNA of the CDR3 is TGTGCCAGCAGTGACTCGATGGGGACAGGGTATGGCTACACCTTC.

For the CDR3, the DNA is TGTGCCAGCAGTGAAGCGGAGGGCACCTACAATGAGCAGTTCTTC. Translated, it gives CASSEAEGTYNEQFF. V and J are TRBV6-1 and TRBJ2-1; D is perhaps TRBD2 (6 bases). The CDR3 is made up of 15 amino acids. Germline CDR1 MNHNS, CDR2 SASEGT. Trimming stripped 0 bases from V and 2 bases from J, with 8 bases between.

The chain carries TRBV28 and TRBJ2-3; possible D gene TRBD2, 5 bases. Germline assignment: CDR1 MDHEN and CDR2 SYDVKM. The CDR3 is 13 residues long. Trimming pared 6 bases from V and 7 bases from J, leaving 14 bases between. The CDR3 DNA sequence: TGTGCCAGCAGCTTGTCTAAGCGGAATACGCAGTATTTT. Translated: CASSLSKRNTQYF.

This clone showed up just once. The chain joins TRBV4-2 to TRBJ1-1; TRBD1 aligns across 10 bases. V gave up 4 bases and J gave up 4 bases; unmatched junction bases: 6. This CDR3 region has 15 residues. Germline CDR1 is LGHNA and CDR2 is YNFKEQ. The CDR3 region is CASSPQGQGITEAFF. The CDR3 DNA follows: TGTGCCAGCAGCCCACAGGGACAGGGGATCACTGAAGCTTTCTTT.

CDR3 region: CASSYKTLGQGQDEKLFF. CDR3 DNA sequence: TGCGCCAGCAGCTACAAAACCCTGGGACAGGGCCAGGATGAAAAACTGTTTTTT. J is TRBJ1-4 and V is TRBV10-2, with 9 bases aligning to TRBD1. This CDR3 contains 18 residues. V dropped 6 bases and J dropped 6; count of bases not matched to a gene: 17. Germline CDR1 and CDR2: WSHSY and SAAADI.

The CDR3: CASSWGTMNTEAFF. CDR3 coding DNA: TGTGCCAGCAGTTGGGGCACCATGAACACTGAAGCTTTCTTT. The chain joins TRBV6-5 to TRBJ1-1; TRBD1 is a possible D gene (5 bases). The V gene's germline CDR1 is MNHEY and CDR2 SVGAGI. The V end was cut by 4 bases, the J end by 0 bases, with 9 bases between. The CDR3 contains 14 residues.

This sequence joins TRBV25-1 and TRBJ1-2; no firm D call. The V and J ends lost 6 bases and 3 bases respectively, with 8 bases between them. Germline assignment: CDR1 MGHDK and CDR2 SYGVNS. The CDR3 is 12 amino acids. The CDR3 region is CASSANYYGYTF. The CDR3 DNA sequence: TGTGCCAGCAGCGCGAACTACTATGGCTACACCTTC.

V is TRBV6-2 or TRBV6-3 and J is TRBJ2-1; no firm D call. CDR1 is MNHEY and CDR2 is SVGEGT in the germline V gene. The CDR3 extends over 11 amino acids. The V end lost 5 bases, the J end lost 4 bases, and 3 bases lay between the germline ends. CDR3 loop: CASSQYNEQFF. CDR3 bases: TGTGCCAGCAGTCAGTACAATGAGCAGTTCTTC.

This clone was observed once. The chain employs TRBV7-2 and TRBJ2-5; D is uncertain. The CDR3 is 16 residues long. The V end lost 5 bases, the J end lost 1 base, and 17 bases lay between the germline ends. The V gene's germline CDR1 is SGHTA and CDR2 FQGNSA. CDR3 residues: CASSVRSPGLQETQYF. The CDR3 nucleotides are TGTGCCAGCAGCGTCCGCTCCCCGGGTCTCCAAGAGACCCAGTACTTC.